The clone carrying this TCR beta chain was seen ten or more times. Its antigen is undetermined. The CDR3 spans 13 residues. Trimming took 8 bases from V and 3 from J; bases not matched to a gene: 6. Germline V gene lookup returns CDR1 MNHNS and CDR2 SASEGT. The data are from a study of T cells in Graves' hyperthyroidism and ophthalmopathy. RNA transcripts were the template for amplifying TCR beta CDR3 regions. The TCR CDR3 first-round RT-PCR relied on the HTBI primer set. A single record per CDR3 protein comes from TCRdb applying MiXCR to the multiplex PCR reads. The sample lists under 750,000 distinct CDR3 sequences, under 20% seen once, with approximately 15% in the top ten. Notes on the study in general: A 13 V-J signature model discriminated ophthalmopathy versus stable hyperthyroidism.

The chain is built from TRBV6-1 and TRBJ1-2; 7 bases are shared with TRBD1. Specimen: blood. The sequence was collected from a woman between 45 and 60 years old with Graves' hyperthyroidism that later progressed to Graves' ophthalmopathy. CDR3 region: CASGRQGYYGYTF. CDR3 bases: TGTGCCAGCGGTCGACAGGGATACTATGGCTACACCTTC.